The T cell receptor beta chain described here comes from a study of blood T cells in healthy people across ages. Study-level findings and limits: Strongly correlated with naive T cell percentage was TCR beta diversity.

Alongside a J-beta primer mix, a sample-barcoded 5' primer served in a second PCR lasting about 7 to 11 cycles. TCRdb re-called the 5' RACE reads with MiXCR, one entry per CDR3 protein. This repertoire shows approximately 800,000 distinct CDR3 sequences, roughly 64% found once; its top ten account for about 20%. Isolation yielded PBMCs, at least 6.5 million per sample, in every case. J gave up 3 bases and V 3 bases, and 10 bases lay outside the gene matches. The CDR3 length is 16 residues. Germline V CDR1 and CDR2: SGHRS, YFSETQ. On this clonotype: The antigen is not known.

The source is a man under 40 in good health. The genes are TRBV5-1 and TRBJ2-7; TRBD2 matches at 9 bases. Sequencing input: blood. CDR3 nucleotides: TGCGCCAGCAGCTGGACAAGACTAGCGGAGGGCTACGAGCAGTACTTC. This gives the protein CASSWTRLAEGYEQYF.